Presented here are 14 T cell receptor beta chains from one specimen sequenced in a study of OX40 agonist ivuxolimab in advanced cancers. Assay used: immunoSEQ multiplex PCR; TCRdb lists only in-frame clones, some missing. There are tens of thousands of clones in the sample; 85% to 90% occur only once, and roughly 3% lies in the top ten. The source was CD4+ or CD8+ T cells sorted from blood, collected in a trial of the OX40 agonist ivuxolimab. The receptors come from an adult with an advanced solid tumor such as melanoma, head and neck, liver or kidney cancer.

For the CDR3, the DNA is TGCGCCAGCAGCTTGTCAGGGGAGGCAAGTAGAGGCTACACCTTC. Residues: CASSLSGEASRGYTF. The V and J genes are TRBV5-1 and TRBJ1-2, with a possible D match to TRBD1 (6 bases). Deletions cut 1 base from V and 8 bases from J, with 18 bases between. The V gene's germline CDR1 is SGHRS and CDR2 YFSETQ. The CDR3 loop spans 15 amino acids.

This clone was observed a single time. The rearrangement joins TRBV12-5 to TRBJ1-3; perhaps TRBD1 as D (5 bases). Trimming pared 3 bases from V and 0 bases from J, leaving 6 bases between. CDR3 length equals 14 residues. The germline gives CDR1 LGHNT, CDR2 FRNRAP. CDR3 sequence: CASGLGVSGNTIYF. The CDR3 nucleotides read TGTGCTAGTGGTTTAGGGGTCTCTGGAAACACCATATATTTT.

DNA of the CDR3: TGTGCCTGGAGTGTACTACAGGAAGCTTTCTTT. It specifies CAWSVLQEAFF. The rearrangement uses TRBV30 and TRBJ1-1; D remains ambiguous. Trimming left V 0 bases short and J 8 bases short, with 7 bases between. Germline CDR1 reads GTSNPN; CDR2 reads SVGIG (reference sequence). This CDR3 contains 11 residues.

This clone was detected only a few times. The chain links TRBV9 to TRBJ1-3; 7 bases agree with TRBD1. Germline V CDR1 and CDR2: SGDLS, YYNGEE. V lost 4 bases to trimming and J lost 7 bases; unmatched junction nucleotides: 8. The CDR3 loop spans 14 amino acids. The CDR3 here is CASSPWTGRNTIYF. The CDR3 bases are TGTGCCAGCAGCCCCTGGACAGGACGGAACACCATATATTTT.

The rearrangement uses TRBV9 and TRBJ2-3, with 7 bases fitting TRBD2. V lost 3 bases to trimming and J lost 0 bases; unmatched junction nucleotides: 1. Germline V gene sequence: CDR1 SGDLS, CDR2 YYNGEE. There are 14 residues in the CDR3. Here the CDR3 DNA reads TGTGCCAGCAGCGAGGGACTAAGCACAGATACGCAGTATTTT. Protein product: CASSEGLSTDTQYF.

This chain links TRBV19 with TRBJ2-1, with a tentative D call TRBD2 (5 bases). V was clipped by 2 bases and J by 5 bases, with 13 bases between them. Germline lookup yields CDR1 LNHDA and CDR2 SQIVND (reference sequence). The CDR3 sequence is 15 residues long. Here the CDR3 reads CASSINVGSNNEQFF. In DNA, the CDR3 is TGTGCCAGTAGTATAAATGTGGGGAGCAACAATGAGCAGTTCTTC.

The rearrangement uses TRBV18 and TRBJ1-1; TRBD1 is a possible D gene (5 bases). The V end lost 4 bases, the J end lost 0 bases, and 12 bases lay between the germline ends. Germline CDR1 reads KGHSH; CDR2 reads LQKENI. The CDR3 spans 15 residues. The CDR3 is CASSRGGIMNTEAFF. The CDR3 bases are TGTGCCAGCTCACGCGGGGGAATAATGAACACTGAAGCTTTCTTT.

The chain joins TRBV27 to TRBJ1-1, with TRBD1 as a possible D gene (6 bases). Germline CDR1 and CDR2: MNHEY and SMNVEV (reference sequence). CDR3 size: 15 residues. Trimming took off 0 bases at V and 3 bases at J, with 11 bases between the two ends. Written as DNA, the CDR3 is TGTGCCAGCAGTTTATCTCAGGGGCTGGACACTGAAGCTTTCTTT. Protein sequence: CASSLSQGLDTEAFF.

This clone is a singleton in its sample. The CDR3 loop is CASSFDSGGETQYF. CDR3 coding DNA: TGTGCCAGCAGCTTCGACAGTGGGGGGGAGACCCAGTACTTC. The chain links TRBV7-6 to TRBJ2-5; TRBD2 might be the D (6 bases). CDR3 size: 14 residues. With 3 bases removed from V and 5 bases from J, the gap between germline ends came to 13 bases. Per the germline V gene, CDR1 is SGHVS and CDR2 is FNYEAQ. Using reference TRBV7-6 and TRBJ2-5 for the parts outside the CDR3, the full variable domain is GAGVSQSPRYKVTKRGQDVALRCDPISGHVSLYWYRQALGQGPEFLTYFNYEAQQDKSGLPNDRFSAERPEGSISTLTIQRTEQRDSAMYRCASSFDSGGETQYFGPGTRLLVL.

The chain uses TRBV29-1 and TRBJ2-3; 9 bases map to TRBD2. Germline loops: CDR1 SQVTM, CDR2 ANQGSEA. The CDR3 sequence is 16 residues long. The ends lost 8 bases at V and 0 bases at J; junction bases unmatched: 12. CDR3 loop: CSTSTVAGESTDTQYF. DNA for the CDR3: TGCAGCACCTCTACAGTAGCGGGAGAGAGCACAGATACGCAGTATTTT.

DNA of the CDR3: TGCAGCGTTCCTGGTAGCGGGGGGCCTTACAATGAGCAGTTCTTC. Translated: CSVPGSGGPYNEQFF. This chain uses TRBV29-1 with TRBJ2-1; TRBD2 matches at 10 bases. V lost 5 bases to trimming and J lost 4 bases; unmatched junction nucleotides: 8. This CDR3 region has 15 residues. In germline, CDR1 is SQVTM, CDR2 ANQGSEA.

The chain joins TRBV7-8 to TRBJ1-2; D is ambiguous. Germline CDR1 is SGHVS and CDR2 is FQNEAQ. With 1 base removed from V and 1 base from J, the gap between germline ends came to 7 bases. CDR3 length: 14 amino acids. Here the CDR3 reads CASSLVSINYGYTF. CDR3 nucleotide sequence: TGTGCCAGCAGCTTAGTTTCCATTAACTATGGCTACACCTTC.

The rearrangement links TRBV5-6 to TRBJ2-2; D perhaps matches TRBD2 (5 bases). This CDR3 comprises 14 residues. Trimming removed 6 bases at V and 3 bases at J, with 12 bases between. Germline V lookup: CDR1 SGHDT, CDR2 YYEEEE. CDR3 residues: CASIYGLDTGELFF. The CDR3, as DNA: TGTGCCAGCATCTATGGACTCGACACCGGGGAGCTGTTTTTT.

This sequence joins TRBV5-6 and TRBJ1-5, with TRBD1 matching over 8 bases. CDR1 SGHDT and CDR2 YYEEEE come from the germline V gene. This CDR3 is built from 16 residues. V lost 4 bases, J lost 6 bases, and 12 bases stayed unmatched. The CDR3 DNA reads as TGTGCCAGCAGCCCTGGGACAGGCCTCAGCGGTCAGCCCCAGCATTTT. This gives the protein CASSPGTGLSGQPQHF.